This TCR beta chain is from a study of cytomegalovirus exposure and HLA in healthy donors. On the study more broadly: As an earlier analysis found, roughly 170 million T cells yielded about 120 million unique TCR beta sequences. Ancestry clustering placed 70% to 90% of under 450 genotyped donors in the Caucasian-associated cluster.

Study-level findings and limits: Most TCR sequences were seen very rarely across donors, but some public TCRs occurred in many. A later analysis, which compared TCR beta chains of equal frequency, found the HLA-associated ones more clonally expanded.

This clone occurred many times. Its target is unknown. PCR amplification relied on 60 Vbeta primers (plus 13 Jbeta primers). Measured with immunoSEQ multiplex PCR; TCRdb has only the in-frame clones, and not every one. The table has fewer than 60,000 clones, roughly three fifths seen once. Trimming pared 5 bases from V and 5 bases from J, leaving 22 bases between. Germline V lookup: CDR1 SGHNT, CDR2 YYREEE (reference sequence). There are 16 residues in the CDR3. The chain has TRBV5-4 and TRBJ1-1, with D tentatively TRBD1 (5 bases). The material sequenced was PBMCs. The receptor comes from a human donor in good health. As DNA, the CDR3 is TGTGCCAGCAGTTCGAAAATCAGGGCGGCCGTGACTGAAGCTTTCTTT. It specifies CASSSKIRAAVTEAFF.